The next 5 T cell receptor beta chains were all read from a single sample in a study of blood T cell repertoires in COVID-19. Produced via immunoSEQ multiplex PCR; TCRdb's table is partial and in-frame only. The repertoire includes 150,000 to 200,000 clones, around 86% of them detected once, and approximately 2.9% sits in the top ten. The sample was peripheral blood. The receptors shown here come from a woman aged 30 to 39 with active or convalescent COVID-19.

The rearrangement uses TRBV30 and TRBJ1-6; 12 bases are a match to TRBD1. Per germline, CDR1 GTSNPN and CDR2 SVGIG (reference sequence). The CDR3 is made up of 15 amino acids. After removal of 0 bases from V and 7 bases from J, the junction contained 1 base not matched to a gene. CDR3 residues: CAWSVGQGANSPLHF. Written as DNA, the CDR3 is TGTGCCTGGAGTGTGGGACAGGGGGCGAATTCACCCCTCCACTTT. Together with reference TRBV30 and TRBJ1-6, the CDR3 gives the full variable domain: SQTIHQWPATLVQPVGSPLSLECTVEGTSNPNLYWYRQAAGRGLQLLFYSVGIGQISSEVPQNLSASRPQDRQFILSSKKLLLSDSGFYLCAWSVGQGANSPLHFGNGTRLTVT.

V gene TRBV5-1 combines with J gene TRBJ2-7; D is unclear. CDR1 is SGHRS and CDR2 is YFSETQ in the germline V gene. The V and J ends lost 0 bases and 3 bases respectively, with 7 bases between them. CDR3 size: 13 residues. The CDR3 region is CASSLEVSYEQYF. The CDR3 nucleotides read TGCGCCAGCAGCTTGGAAGTCAGCTACGAGCAGTACTTC.

This clone was seen a single time. This rearrangement joins TRBV27 to TRBJ2-1, with 11 bases aligning to TRBD2. CDR3 size: 15 residues. Germline CDR1 is MNHEY and CDR2 is SMNVEV (reference sequence). V lost 2 bases, J lost 3 bases, and 0 bases stayed unmatched. The DNA of the CDR3 is TGTGCCAGCAGTTTACTAGCGGGGGGCTACAATGAGCAGTTCTTC. It encodes CASSLLAGGYNEQFF.

The chain couples TRBV14 to TRBJ2-2; D ambiguous. The germline CDR1 and CDR2 sequences are SGHDN and FVKESK. CDR3 size: 15 residues. Trimming removed 2 bases at V and 2 bases at J, with 9 bases between. The CDR3 loop reads CASSQSLINTGELFF. The CDR3 region has the DNA TGTGCCAGCAGCCAATCTCTTATAAACACCGGGGAGCTGTTTTTT. The whole variable domain, remainder taken from reference TRBV14 and TRBJ2-2, is EAGVTQFPSHSVIEKGQTVTLRCDPISGHDNLYWYRRVMGKEIKFLLHFVKESKQDESGMPNNRFLAERTGGTYSTLKVQPAELEDSGVYFCASSQSLINTGELFFGEGSRLTVL.

The chain joins TRBV9 to TRBJ1-6; D is perhaps TRBD1 (6 bases). The germline V and J ends were trimmed by 1 base and 6 bases, with 8 bases remaining between them. CDR1 and CDR2 from the germline V gene are SGDLS and YYNGEE. There are 14 residues in the CDR3. The CDR3: CASSVTQGNSPLHF. The CDR3 DNA follows: TGTGCCAGCAGCGTAACACAGGGTAATTCACCCCTCCACTTT.